The text below deals with one TCR beta chain. What it binds is not known. Per the original data handling: The study's classifier, a distant-metastasis tool for papillary thyroid cancer, was built using CDR3 differences across clinicopathological groups. TCRdb reprocessed the PCR reads using MiXCR. These V and J calls are TCRdb output, not the study's own analysis. Of over 40,000 clones in the sample, 20% to 25% are singletons; the top ten hold around 3%. Every patient was untreated before thyroid surgery. There are 12 residues in the CDR3. With 5 bases removed from V and 5 bases from J, the gap between germline ends came to 8 bases. The sample is drawn from a study of metastatic and nonmetastatic thyroid tumors. At the level of the study: Samples came from malignant and benign thyroid patients, and repertoires were compared across blood and tumor or nodule tissue.

The study's findings and limits: For both blood and tumor, malignant thyroid tumors reportedly showed significantly higher TCR beta diversity than benign nodules did.

J is TRBJ2-3 and V is TRBV12-3 or TRBV12-4; D tentatively reads TRBD1 or TRBD2 (5 bases each). The receptor's source is a male donor with papillary thyroid cancer or a benign thyroid nodule (not recorded which). Some clones in this sample may be carry-over from other donors' samples. What was sequenced was blood. Here the CDR3 reads CASSRGGDTQYF. The CDR3 DNA sequence: TGTGCCAGCAGTCGGGGCGGAGATACGCAGTATTTT.